This TCR beta chain comes out of a study of T cell repertoires in cytomegalovirus infection. Study-wide background: CMV infection plus the matching HLA type was flagged by public TCR beta signatures.

The table lists this clonotype with a few counts. Its specificity is unknown. TCRdb analysed the reads with MiXCR anew, one entry per CDR3 protein. The sample consists of some 500,000 distinct CDR3 sequences, 30% to 40% of them appearing once. Study-level points and caveats: Ex vivo responses were dominated by HLA-C-restricted CMV-specific TCR beta clonotypes.

The specimen was cultured PBMCs, collected from culture after CMV antigen stimulation. This sequence originates from a human donor in good health (CMV status not recorded). Some clones in this sample may be carry-over from other donors' samples.

The CDR3 protein is CSAGSTDTQYF. For the CDR3, the DNA is TGCAGTGCCGGCAGTACAGATACGCAGTATTTT. V gene TRBV20-1 combines with J gene TRBJ2-3; D is unresolved. The V gene's germline CDR1 is DFQATT and CDR2 SNEGSKA (reference sequence). The CDR3 covers 11 residues. Trimming shortened V by 6 bases and J by 3 bases, and 7 bases separated the two germline ends.